The clone carrying this T cell receptor (beta chain) was picked up a small number of times. No antigen is known for it. One entry per CDR3 protein, called by TCRdb with MiXCR from the reads. The sample yields around 530,000 distinct CDR3 sequences, 15% to 20% seen once. The sample comes from a study of T cell repertoires in cytomegalovirus infection. In the study overall: Both a matching HLA type and CMV infection were indicated by public TCR beta signatures.

Regarding the study as a whole: Summed frequency of public TCR beta families distinguished CMV carriers with the relevant HLA. Clonotype analysis showed dominance of the ex vivo response by HLA-C-restricted CMV-specific TCR beta clonotypes.

The receptor comes from a human donor in good health (CMV status not recorded). Some clones in this sample may be carry-over from other donors' samples. The sequencing input was CD8+ T cells from PBMCs.

CDR3 residues: CASSLVPVEPQETQYF. The CDR3 nucleotides are TGTGCCAGCAGCTTAGTCCCTGTAGAACCCCAAGAGACCCAGTACTTC. The chain combines TRBV11-2 with TRBJ2-5, with unresolved D. Germline V CDR1 and CDR2: SGHAT, FQNNGV. V lost 1 base to trimming and J lost 1 base, with 13 bases between them. This CDR3 has 16 residues.